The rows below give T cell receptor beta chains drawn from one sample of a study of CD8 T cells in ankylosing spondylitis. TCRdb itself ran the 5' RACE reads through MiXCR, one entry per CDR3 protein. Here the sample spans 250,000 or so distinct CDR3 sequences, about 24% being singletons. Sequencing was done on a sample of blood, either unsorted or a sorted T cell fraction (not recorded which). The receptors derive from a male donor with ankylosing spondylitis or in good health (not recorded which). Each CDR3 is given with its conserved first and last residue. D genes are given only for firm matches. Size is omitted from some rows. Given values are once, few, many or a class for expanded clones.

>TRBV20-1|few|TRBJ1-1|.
CSARDRGSGTMNTEAFF
TGCAGTGCTAGAGATCGTGGCTCCGGGACCATGAACACTGAAGCTTTCTTT
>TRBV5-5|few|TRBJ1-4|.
CASSLPDINEKLFF
TGTGCCAGCAGCTTGCCGGACATTAATGAAAAACTGTTTTTT
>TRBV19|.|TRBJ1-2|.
CASSIQKNNYGYTF
TGTGCCAGTAGTATCCAGAAAAATAACTATGGCTACACCTTC
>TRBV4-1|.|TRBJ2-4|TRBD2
CASSQGAAGGRAKNIQYF
TGCGCCAGCAGCCAAGGGGCAGCGGGGGGCAGAGCCAAAAACATTCAGTACTTC
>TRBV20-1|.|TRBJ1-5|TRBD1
CSASGDRGLGQPQHF
TGCAGTGCTTCCGGGGACAGGGGCTTAGGTCAGCCCCAGCATTTT
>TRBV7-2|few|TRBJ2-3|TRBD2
CASSLQAGGTDTQYF
TGTGCCAGCAGCCTCCAAGCGGGGGGCACAGATACGCAGTATTTT
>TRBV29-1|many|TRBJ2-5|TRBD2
CSVNLAEETQYF
TGCAGCGTTAACCTAGCGGAAGAGACCCAGTACTTC
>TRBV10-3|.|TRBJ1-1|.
CAISAAGAYTEAFF
TGTGCCATCAGTGCGGCCGGAGCGTACACTGAAGCTTTCTTT
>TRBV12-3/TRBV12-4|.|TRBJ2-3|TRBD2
CASSLALAGITDTQYF
TGTGCCAGCAGTTTAGCACTAGCGGGGATCACAGATACGCAGTATTTT
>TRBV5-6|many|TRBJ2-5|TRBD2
CASSRAGGHQETQYF
TGTGCCAGCAGTCGCGCGGGGGGCCACCAAGAGACCCAGTACTTC
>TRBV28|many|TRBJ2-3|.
CASSTDSHTDTQYF
TGTGCCAGCAGTACGGACAGTCACACAGATACGCAGTATTTT
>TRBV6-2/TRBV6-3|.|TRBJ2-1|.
CASSSVGRGEQFF
TGTGCCAGCAGTTCCGTCGGTCGGGGTGAGCAGTTCTTC
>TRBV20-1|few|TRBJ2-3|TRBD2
CSAAPSGGAVDTQYF
TGCAGTGCCGCCCCTAGCGGGGGGGCAGTGGATACGCAGTATTTT
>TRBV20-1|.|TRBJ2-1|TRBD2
CSASGLAGGPVNEQFF
TGCAGTGCTAGCGGCCTAGCGGGGGGGCCTGTGAATGAGCAGTTCTTC
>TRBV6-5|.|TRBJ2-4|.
CASSYGRAGDIQYF
TGTGCCAGCAGTTACGGCAGGGCCGGGGACATTCAGTACTTC
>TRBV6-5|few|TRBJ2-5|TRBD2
CASSYSGPAGGRETQYF
TGTGCCAGCAGTTACTCGGGTCCAGCGGGGGGCAGGGAGACCCAGTACTTC
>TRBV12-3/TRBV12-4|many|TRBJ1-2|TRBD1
CASTLQGNYGYTF
TGTGCCAGCACCTTACAGGGGAACTATGGCTACACCTTC
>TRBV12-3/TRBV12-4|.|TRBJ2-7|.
CASSRGVDEQYF
TGTGCCAGCAGCCGGGGCGTTGACGAGCAGTACTTC
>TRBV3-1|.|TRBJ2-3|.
CASMSLTADTQYF
TGTGCCAGCATGAGCCTCACGGCAGATACGCAGTATTTT
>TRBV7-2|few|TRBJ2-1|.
CASSLAVGNEQFF
TGTGCCAGCAGCTTAGCGGTGGGCAATGAGCAGTTCTTC
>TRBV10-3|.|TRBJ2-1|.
CAISEKGSTNEQFF
TGTGCCATCAGTGAAAAGGGCAGCACCAATGAGCAGTTCTTC
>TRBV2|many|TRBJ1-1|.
CASSDTEAFF
TGTGCCAGCAGTGACACTGAAGCTTTCTTT
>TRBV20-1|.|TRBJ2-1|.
CSAINLASNNEQFF
TGCAGTGCGATAAACCTAGCCTCCAACAATGAGCAGTTCTTC
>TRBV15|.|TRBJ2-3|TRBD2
CATSRNLRGLPDTQYF
TGTGCCACCAGCAGAAATTTGCGGGGGTTGCCCGATACGCAGTATTTT
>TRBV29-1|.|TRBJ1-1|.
CSVEGVNTEAFF
TGCAGCGTTGAAGGGGTAAACACTGAAGCTTTCTTT
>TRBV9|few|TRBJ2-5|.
CASSRQVQQETQYF
TGTGCCAGCAGCAGACAGGTTCAGCAAGAGACCCAGTACTTC
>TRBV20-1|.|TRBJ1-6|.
CSAWTPDNSPLHF
TGCAGTGCTTGGACACCTGATAATTCACCCCTCCACTTT
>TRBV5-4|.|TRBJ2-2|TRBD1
CASSPELGQGGELFF
TGTGCCAGCAGCCCCGAGCTCGGACAGGGCGGGGAGCTGTTTTTT
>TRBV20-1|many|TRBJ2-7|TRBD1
CSAPRTGNYEQYF
TGCAGTGCCCCGAGGACAGGTAACTACGAGCAGTACTTC
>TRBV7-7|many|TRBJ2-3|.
CASSLNSGDTQYF
TGTGCTAGCAGCTTGAACTCAGGAGATACGCAGTATTTT
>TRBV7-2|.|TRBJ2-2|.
CASSLKTGRNTGELFF
TGTGCCAGCAGCCTAAAAACAGGACGAAACACCGGGGAGCTGTTTTTT
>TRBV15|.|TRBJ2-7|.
CATSRDLRNEQYF
TGTGCCACCAGCAGGGACCTTAGGAACGAGCAGTACTTC
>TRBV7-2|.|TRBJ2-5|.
CASTQEGRKTQYF
TGTGCCAGCACCCAAGAGGGTAGGAAGACCCAGTACTTC
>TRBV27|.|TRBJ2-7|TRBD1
CASSQDREALYEQYF
TGTGCCAGCAGCCAGGACAGGGAAGCATTGTACGAGCAGTACTTC
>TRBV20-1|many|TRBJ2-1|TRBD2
CSAVHARSGGHEQFF
TGCAGTGCTGTACATGCCCGTTCGGGGGGGCATGAGCAGTTCTTC
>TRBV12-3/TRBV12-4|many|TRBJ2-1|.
CASRTDSYNEQFF
TGTGCCAGCAGGACTGACAGCTACAATGAGCAGTTCTTC
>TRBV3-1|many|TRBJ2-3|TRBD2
CASSLAGDRTDTQYF
TGTGCCAGCAGCCTAGCGGGGGACCGCACAGATACGCAGTATTTT
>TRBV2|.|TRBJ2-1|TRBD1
CASTGQGVNEQFF
TGTGCCAGCACTGGACAGGGAGTTAATGAGCAGTTCTTC
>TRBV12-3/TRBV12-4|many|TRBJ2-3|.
CASSRSGSDTQYF
TGTGCCAGCAGCCGGTCGGGTTCAGATACGCAGTATTTT
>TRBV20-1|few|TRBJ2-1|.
CSASPGTKNNEQFF
TGCAGTGCTAGTCCCGGGACAAAAAACAATGAGCAGTTCTTC
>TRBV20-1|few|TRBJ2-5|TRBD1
CSARDLDRRLQETQYF
TGCAGTGCTAGAGATTTGGACAGGAGGCTCCAAGAGACCCAGTACTTC
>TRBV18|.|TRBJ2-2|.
CASSPFQIAPSNTGELFF
TGTGCCAGCTCACCTTTCCAGATCGCGCCTTCGAACACCGGGGAGCTGTTTTTT
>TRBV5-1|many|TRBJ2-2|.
CASSLEGGGTGELFF
TGCGCCAGCAGCTTGGAAGGGGGTGGTACCGGGGAGCTGTTTTTT
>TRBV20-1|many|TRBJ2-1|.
CSAGQGGNEQFF
TGCAGTGCTGGACAGGGAGGGAATGAGCAGTTCTTC
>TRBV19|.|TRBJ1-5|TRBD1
CATTGTGDWGQPQHF
TGTGCCACGACCGGGACAGGGGATTGGGGTCAGCCCCAGCATTTT
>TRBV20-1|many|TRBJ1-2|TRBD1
CSARVQGYGYTF
TGCAGTGCTAGGGTACAGGGGTATGGCTACACCTTC
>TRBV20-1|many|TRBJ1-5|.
CSASPEGTWSNQPQHF
TGCAGTGCTTCCCCCGAAGGGACGTGGAGCAATCAGCCCCAGCATTTT
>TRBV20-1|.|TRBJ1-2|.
CSAGAGMELAGYTF
TGCAGTGCGGGCGCGGGGATGGAGCTAGCTGGCTACACCTTC
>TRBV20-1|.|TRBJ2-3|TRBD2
CSARDRGRAGTDTQYF
TGCAGTGCTAGAGATCGGGGGAGGGCAGGCACAGATACGCAGTATTTT
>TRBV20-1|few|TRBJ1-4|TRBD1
CSAVTGGGEKLFF
TGCAGTGCTGTTACAGGGGGGGGTGAAAAACTGTTTTTT